These T cell receptor beta chains were read from a single sample in a study of CD8+CD57+ T cells in acquired aplastic anemia. TCRdb analysed the reads with MiXCR anew, one entry per CDR3 protein. The sample carries 150,000 or so distinct CDR3 sequences, about 50% recorded once. Sequencing was performed on sorted CD4+, CD8+, or CD8+CD57+ T cells (not recorded which) from PBMCs. These receptors all stem from a human donor with aplastic anemia. The CDR3 runs from the conserved cysteine through the conserved F or W. A D gene is named only where the DNA matches it firmly. The listing skips clone size in some rows; elsewhere it reads once, few, many or a size class.

-	TRBV5-1	TRBJ2-5	-	TGCGCCAGCAGCTTGGGGGGGACGGCGGAGACCCAGTACTTC	CASSLGGTAETQYF
-	TRBV27	TRBJ1-1	-	TGTGCCAGCAGTTTATGGGCTCCTAAGAACACTGAAGCTTTCTTT	CASSLWAPKNTEAFF
many	TRBV9	TRBJ2-5	-	TGTGCCAGCAGCCAAAACAAAGAGTTGGGATATGTGGAGACCCAGTACTTC	CASSQNKELGYVETQYF
few	TRBV12-3/TRBV12-4	TRBJ1-5	-	TGTGCCAGCAGACCAGTGGAGCAGGGATGGGAACCTGGGAGCAATCAGCCCCAGCATTTT	CASRPVEQGWEPGSNQPQHF
-	TRBV7-3	TRBJ2-5	TRBD2	TGTGCCAGCAGCTTAATCGGGGGGGGTCAAGAGACCCAGTACTTC	CASSLIGGGQETQYF
-	TRBV27	TRBJ2-1	TRBD1	TGTGCCAGCAGCGACAGGGTGATCAATGAGCAGTTCTTC	CASSDRVINEQFF
many	TRBV6-4	TRBJ1-1	-	TGTGCCAGCCGGGCAGCTATGAACACTGAAGCTTTCTTT	CASRAAMNTEAFF
-	TRBV9	TRBJ1-1	-	TGTGCCAGCAGCGCCGCCCCCGGACGGAAGAACACTGAAGCTTTTTTT	CASSAAPGRKNTEAFF
once	TRBV20-1	TRBJ1-6	TRBD1	TGCAGTGCACCCGACAGGGGCGATAATTCACCCCTCCACTTT	CSAPDRGDNSPLHF
-	TRBV2	TRBJ2-1	-	TGTGCCAGCAGTTTGACAGTAAACAATGAGCAGTTCTTC	CASSLTVNNEQFF
-	TRBV19	TRBJ2-6	-	TGTGCCAGTAGTCGGGGATGGGGTGGGGCCAACGTCCTGACTTTC	CASSRGWGGANVLTF
-	TRBV14	TRBJ2-7	-	TGTGCCAGCAGCCAAGTCGCCCACGAGCAGTACTTC	CASSQVAHEQYF
-	TRBV19	TRBJ1-1	TRBD1	TGTGCCAGTAGTACCCGACAGGGCCTGAACACTGAAGCTTTCTTT	CASSTRQGLNTEAFF
many	TRBV9	TRBJ2-2	TRBD1	TGTGCCAGCAGCGTCAACAGGGGTGGGCTGTTTTTT	CASSVNRGGLFF
-	TRBV15	TRBJ1-6	-	TGTGCCACCAGCGTAGACAGGAAAAAGTCACCCCTCCACTTT	CATSVDRKKSPLHF
once	TRBV25-1	TRBJ2-7	-	TGTGCCAGCAGTTTCCCCAAGAGCGTGACCACCTACGAGCAGTACTTC	CASSFPKSVTTYEQYF
-	TRBV5-1	TRBJ2-1	TRBD2	TGCGCCAGCAGCTTGAGTGGGACTAGCTCCTACAATGAGCAGTTCTTC	CASSLSGTSSYNEQFF
-	TRBV2	TRBJ2-7	-	TGTGCCACCCCAGTCTCCTACGAGCAGTACTTC	CATPVSYEQYF
many	TRBV10-3	TRBJ1-2	-	TGTGCCATCAGGGGCGAGGGACCAGAGGGCTACACCTTC	CAIRGEGPEGYTF
-	TRBV24-1	TRBJ2-2	-	TGTGCCACCATGGACATCTCGAACACCGGGGAGCTGTTTTTT	CATMDISNTGELFF
-	TRBV29-1	TRBJ2-7	TRBD2	TGCAGCGTTTCGGCTAGCGGATTTTCCTACGAGCAGTACTTC	CSVSASGFSYEQYF
many	TRBV25-1	TRBJ2-7	-	TGTGCCAGCAGTGACCCCGGGACGGAGCAGTACTTC	CASSDPGTEQYF
few	TRBV19	TRBJ2-1	-	TGTGCCAGTAGTGAAGCATACAATGAGCAGTTCTTC	CASSEAYNEQFF
many	TRBV19	TRBJ2-2	-	TGTGCCAGTCAGCCCATTAGCGGTAACACCGGGGAGCTGTTTTTT	CASQPISGNTGELFF
few	TRBV30	TRBJ2-5	TRBD2	TGTGCCTGGAGTGTACAATCCGCGGGAGCCGGGGAGACCCAGTACTTC	CAWSVQSAGAGETQYF
few	TRBV25-1	TRBJ1-5	-	TGTGCCAGCAGTACTACAGGGTCGAATCAGCCCCAGCATTTT	CASSTTGSNQPQHF
many	TRBV11-2	TRBJ2-5	-	TGTGCCAGCAGCTTAGATGTAGAGACCCAGTACTTC	CASSLDVETQYF
-	TRBV6-1	TRBJ2-1	TRBD2	TGTGCCAGCAGCGAGATTCCCCCCAATGGCGGGAGAGGGAATGAGCAGTTCTTC	CASSEIPPNGGRGNEQFF